Below, one T cell receptor (beta chain) is given with its context. In the authors' workflow: How many nucleated cells were present was estimated from reference gene primer amplification. Repertoires were generated with immunoSEQ multiplex PCR, while TCRdb's copy carries only in-frame clones and drops some. For V, J and clone size, that table is used; D and trimming come from the DNA. This sample has roughly 90,000 clones; roughly 88% occur once, and the top ten carry roughly 12%. This specimen comes from a study of blood T cell repertoires in COVID-19. For the study at large: Whether acute or convalescent, the COVID-19 samples came from the United States, Italy and Spain. Sources were T cells, B-cell-depleted T cells, or PBMCs; the material itself was cDNA or gDNA.

Germline CDR1 SGDLS, CDR2 YYNGEE. The V and J ends lost 0 bases and 4 bases respectively, with 13 bases between them. The CDR3 covers 15 residues. The sample taken for sequencing was peripheral blood. This TCR was sampled from a human donor in a cohort sampled during active COVID-19. The chain has TRBV9 and TRBJ2-5, with D tentatively TRBD1 (6 bases). The CDR3 region has the DNA TGTGCCAGCAGCGTAGAAAGGGGGTATGGAGAGACCCAGTACTTC. Amino acids: CASSVERGYGETQYF.